The next 29 T cell receptor beta chains were all read from a single sample in a study of OX40 agonist ivuxolimab in advanced cancers. Assay: immunoSEQ multiplex PCR; the TCRdb copy retains only in-frame clones and omits some. The sample has around 65,000 clones, nearly 95% seen once. Sequenced material: CD4+ or CD8+ T cells sorted from blood, taken in a trial of the OX40 agonist ivuxolimab. All receptors come from an adult with an advanced solid tumor such as melanoma, head and neck, liver or kidney cancer.

V is TRBV19 and J is TRBJ2-1; TRBD2 matches at 9 bases. Germline V gene data show CDR1 as LNHDA and CDR2 as SQIVND (reference sequence). This CDR3 region has 14 residues. V shed 5 bases, J shed 6 bases, and the junction held 5 bases outside the gene matches. CDR3: CASSGLAGFNEQFF. In DNA form, the CDR3 reads TGTGCCAGTAGTGGTCTAGCGGGGTTCAATGAGCAGTTCTTC. The entire variable domain, with the rest obtained from reference TRBV19 and TRBJ2-1, is as follows: DGGITQSPKYLFRKEGQNVTLSCEQNLNHDAMYWYRQDPGQGLRLIYYSQIVNDFQKGDIAEGYSVSREKKESFPLTVTSAQKNPTAFYLCASSGLAGFNEQFFGPGTRLTVL.

This sequence joins TRBV15 and TRBJ1-1, with TRBD1 matching 7 bases. The germline CDR1 and CDR2 sequences are LNHNV and YYDKDF (reference sequence). This CDR3 spans 15 amino acids. The junction had 2 bases not matched to a gene; V was cut back by 1 base and J by 0 bases. DNA for the CDR3: TGTGCCACCAGCAGAGCCAGGGGGATGAACACTGAAGCTTTCTTT. Translation gives CATSRARGMNTEAFF.

V usage is TRBV7-6 and J usage is TRBJ2-7, with 9 bases matching TRBD1. CDR3 length equals 15 residues. CDR1 and CDR2 from the germline V gene are SGHVS and FNYEAQ. The J segment lost 3 bases and the V segment lost 4 bases, leaving 7 bases of the junction unmatched. Here the CDR3 reads CASSYGGTGFYEQYF. The CDR3 DNA sequence: TGTGCCAGCAGCTACGGCGGGACAGGGTTCTACGAGCAGTACTTC.

The chain is built from TRBV27 and TRBJ2-7; TRBD1 matches at 11 bases. The length of the CDR3 is 15 residues. The trim removed 5 bases at V and 3 bases at J, leaving 6 bases unmatched. CDR1 and CDR2 (germline): MNHEY, SMNVEV (reference sequence). The CDR3 DNA sequence: TGTGCCAGCAGTCTAGCGGGACAGGGGGTCTACGAGCAGTACTTC. Protein product: CASSLAGQGVYEQYF.

V and J are TRBV4-1 and TRBJ1-6, with 8 bases lining up with TRBD1. This CDR3 spans 15 amino acids. The V and J ends lost 2 bases and 7 bases, in that order; junction bases with no gene match: 4. The germline CDR1 and CDR2 sequences are MGHRA and YSYEKL. Written as DNA, the CDR3 is TGCGCCAGCAGCCAATCCGGGACAGGAAATTCACCCCTCCACTTT. This codes for CASSQSGTGNSPLHF.

The chain employs TRBV21-1 and TRBJ2-2. TRBV21-1 is designated a pseudogene. This CDR3 comprises 17 residues. This CDR3 is CASSKEGPGASSGELFF. In DNA, the CDR3 is TGTGCCAGCAGCAAAGAGGGTCCGGGGGCAAGTTCCGGGGAGCTGTTTTTT.

This chain connects TRBV29-1 to TRBJ2-1; TRBD2 matches 7 bases. Trimming cost V 3 bases and J 4 bases; bases outside gene matches: 3. This CDR3 spans 13 amino acids. Germline V gene lookup returns CDR1 SQVTM and CDR2 ANQGSEA. The CDR3 nucleotides read TGCAGCGTTGAGGGGGGGACGTACAATGAGCAGTTCTTC. Its protein product is CSVEGGTYNEQFF.

The J gene is TRBJ1-1, the V gene TRBV19; D remains unclear. V lost 4 bases to trimming and J lost 8 bases, with 11 bases between them. The germline V gene has CDR1 LNHDA and CDR2 SQIVND (reference sequence). CDR3 length: 12 residues. The CDR3 is CASSSIGVEAFF. DNA of the CDR3: TGTGCCAGTAGTAGCATAGGAGTGGAAGCTTTCTTT.

V gene TRBV4-2 combines with J gene TRBJ2-7; no clear D gene. Trimming removed 0 bases from V and 3 bases from J, with 6 bases in between. The CDR3 is 13 residues long. Per the germline V gene, CDR1 is LGHNA and CDR2 is YNFKEQ. The CDR3 DNA is TGTGCCAGCAGCCAAGACATCGTCTACGAGCAGTACTTC. It translates to CASSQDIVYEQYF.

This clone appeared a single time. The rearrangement joins TRBV28 to TRBJ1-5; 8 bases align to TRBD1. CDR1 is MDHEN, CDR2 SYDVKM, per germline. Trimming at V came to 5 bases and at J to 3 bases, leaving 9 bases not matched to a gene. The CDR3 sequence is 16 residues long. CDR3 sequence (DNA): TGTGCCAGCAGTCGGAGGACAGGGTCTAACAATCAGCCCCAGCATTTT. Amino acid sequence: CASSRRTGSNNQPQHF.

The V and J genes are TRBV27 and TRBJ1-4; D is perhaps TRBD1 (5 bases). The CDR3 contains 15 residues. Germline V gene sequence: CDR1 MNHEY, CDR2 SMNVEV (reference sequence). V was trimmed by 6 bases and J by 1 base, leaving 12 bases between them. CDR3 sequence reads: CASSRMGGTNEKLFF. The CDR3 bases are TGTGCCAGCAGCCGCATGGGGGGAACTAATGAAAAACTGTTTTTT. The variable domain in full, completed from reference TRBV27 and TRBJ1-4, reads EAQVTQNPRYLITVTGKKLTVTCSQNMNHEYMSWYRQDPGLGLRQIYYSMNVEVTDKGDVPEGYKVSRKEKRNFPLILESPSPNQTSLYFCASSRMGGTNEKLFFGSGTQLSVL.

This chain links TRBV10-2 with TRBJ2-3; perhaps TRBD2 as D (6 bases). Deletions cut 2 bases from V and 6 bases from J, with 12 bases between. Germline V CDR1 and CDR2: WSHSY, SAAADI. CDR3 length: 14 residues. CDR3 region: CASSERGTGDTQYF. In DNA, the CDR3 is TGCGCCAGCAGTGAGCGGGGGACGGGGGATACGCAGTATTTT.

This clone has only one observation. The rearrangement joins TRBV19 to TRBJ2-1, with D perhaps assigned TRBD1 or TRBD2 (6 bases each). There are 15 residues in the CDR3. V dropped 5 bases and J dropped 4 bases, with 15 bases sitting between them. Per the germline V gene, CDR1 is LNHDA and CDR2 is SQIVND (reference sequence). CDR3 nucleotide sequence: TGTGCCAGTAGTCCCAGCGGAGGGGGATACAATGAGCAGTTCTTC. Its protein product is CASSPSGGGYNEQFF.

V usage is TRBV25-1 and J usage is TRBJ2-1; no reliable D call. CDR1 and CDR2 (germline): MGHDK, SYGVNS. The V end lost 5 bases, the J end lost 0 bases, and 14 bases lay between the germline ends. The CDR3 sequence is 16 residues long. CDR3: CASSTSAGSSYNEQFF. DNA for the CDR3: TGTGCCAGCAGTACAAGCGCCGGAAGCTCCTACAATGAGCAGTTCTTC.

This clone was detected once. The V and J genes are TRBV5-6 and TRBJ2-1; no clear D. The V end was cut by 4 bases, the J end by 6 bases, with 14 bases between. Looked up from germline, CDR1 is SGHDT and CDR2 is YYEEEE. The CDR3 covers 14 residues. CDR3 loop: CASSPGLWGNEQFF. In DNA, the CDR3 is TGTGCCAGCAGCCCCGGATTGTGGGGCAATGAGCAGTTCTTC. Full variable domain (missing parts from reference TRBV5-6 and TRBJ2-1): DAGVTQSPTHLIKTRGQQVTLRCSPKSGHDTVSWYQQALGQGPQFIFQYYEEEERQRGNFPDRFSGHQFPNYSSELNVNALLLGDSALYLCASSPGLWGNEQFFGPGTRLTVL.

The rearrangement joins TRBV6-6 to TRBJ1-4, with D possibly TRBD1 on 5 matching bases. Trimming shortened V by 1 base and J by 3 bases, and 12 bases separated the two germline ends. CDR1 and CDR2 (germline): MNHNY, SVGAGI (reference sequence). The CDR3 runs to 16 residues. The CDR3 sequence: CASSYLGEGANEKLFF. Written as DNA, the CDR3 is TGTGCCAGCAGTTACTTAGGGGAGGGAGCTAATGAAAAACTGTTTTTT.

This chain joins TRBV5-1 and TRBJ1-1; TRBD1 agrees at 9 bases. This CDR3 is 14 amino acids long. The V gene's germline CDR1 is SGHRS and CDR2 YFSETQ. Trimming cost V 4 bases and J 5 bases; bases outside gene matches: 6. The CDR3, as DNA: TGCGCCAGCAGCACCGGACAGGGGAGAACTGAAGCTTTCTTT. Translating it yields CASSTGQGRTEAFF. The full variable domain, with the rest looked up from reference TRBV5-1 and TRBJ1-1, is KAGVTQTPRYLIKTRGQQVTLSCSPISGHRSVSWYQQTPGQGLQFLFEYFSETQRNKGNFPGRFSGRQFSNSRSEMNVSTLELGDSALYLCASSTGQGRTEAFFGQGTRLTVV.

The sample holds a few counts of this clone. V usage is TRBV18 and J usage is TRBJ2-7; D is perhaps TRBD1 or TRBD2 (5 bases each). V was cut by 2 bases and J by 5 bases, with 19 bases left in between. The CDR3 has 16 amino acids. Germline V CDR1 and CDR2: KGHSH, LQKENI. The CDR3 reads CASSPSGAINRNEQYF. The CDR3 nucleotides are TGTGCCAGCTCACCATCCGGGGCCATAAACCGGAACGAGCAGTACTTC.

This chain connects TRBV5-6 to TRBJ1-1; D not resolved. V was trimmed by 1 base and J by 0 bases, leaving 1 base between them. CDR1 SGHDT and CDR2 YYEEEE come from the germline V gene. The CDR3 length is 12 residues. Written as DNA, the CDR3 is TGTGCCAGCAGCTTGTTGAACACTGAAGCTTTCTTT. It yields the protein CASSLLNTEAFF.

The V and J genes are TRBV29-1 and TRBJ2-3; the match to TRBD1 covers 11 bases. The V gene end was trimmed by 7 bases and the J gene end by 4 bases; junction bases not matched to a gene: 7. CDR1 is SQVTM and CDR2 is ANQGSEA in the germline V gene. CDR3 length: 14 residues. CDR3 nucleotides: TGCAGCGCCGGGCCGGGACAGGGGGCAGATACGCAGTATTTT. Translated: CSAGPGQGADTQYF.

V is TRBV7-6 and J is TRBJ2-1, with 10 bases aligning to TRBD2. V lost 5 bases to trimming and J lost 0 bases; unmatched junction nucleotides: 19. Looked up from germline, CDR1 is SGHVS and CDR2 is FNYEAQ. There are 21 residues in the CDR3. CDR3 loop: CASSRHATSLAGGDSYNEQFF. The CDR3 DNA reads as TGTGCCAGCAGCCGACATGCAACATCATTAGCGGGGGGTGACTCCTACAATGAGCAGTTCTTC.

The chain's CDR3 is CASSLAIGKNTEAFF. The CDR3 DNA follows: TGTGCCAGCAGCTTAGCGATTGGGAAGAACACTGAAGCTTTCTTT. The rearrangement links TRBV7-6 to TRBJ1-1; D gene ambiguous. Trimming pared 0 bases from V and 1 base from J, leaving 9 bases between. Germline V gene lookup returns CDR1 SGHVS and CDR2 FNYEAQ. The CDR3 is made up of 15 amino acids.

V and J are TRBV6-5 and TRBJ1-1; TRBD1 agrees at 10 bases. Germline V gene data show CDR1 as MNHEY and CDR2 as SVGAGI. The CDR3 runs 14 residues. Trimming removed 10 bases from V and 4 bases from J; junction bases left unmatched: 9. The CDR3: CATSRQGAITEAFF. The DNA for the CDR3 is TGTGCCACTAGCCGACAGGGGGCGATCACTGAAGCTTTCTTT.

The gene calls are TRBV7-9 and TRBJ2-7; D ambiguous. Germline V CDR1 and CDR2: SEHNR, FQNEAQ (reference sequence). This CDR3 is built from 14 residues. Trimming removed 5 bases at V and 2 bases at J, with 13 bases between. The CDR3 nucleotides are TGTGCCAGCAGCCCCGGACGGAATGCCTACGAGCAGTACTTC. Amino acids: CASSPGRNAYEQYF.

The chain is built from TRBV9 and TRBJ1-5; no clear D gene. Germline loops: CDR1 SGDLS, CDR2 YYNGEE. This CDR3 comprises 12 residues. With 3 bases removed from V and 7 bases from J, the gap between germline ends came to 8 bases. The CDR3 DNA reads TGTGCCAGCAGCGGAGGAAACCAGCCCCAGCATTTT. This sequence encodes CASSGGNQPQHF. Full variable domain (missing parts from reference TRBV9 and TRBJ1-5): DSGVTQTPKHLITATGQRVTLRCSPRSGDLSVYWYQQSLDQGLQFLIQYYNGEERAKGNILERFSAQQFPDLHSELNLSSLELGDSALYFCASSGGNQPQHFGDGTRLSIL.

Here the CDR3 DNA reads TGCAGCGCCGGACTAGCGGGAGTAGGGGCCAATGAGCAGTTCTTC. This sequence encodes CSAGLAGVGANEQFF. The genes are TRBV29-1 and TRBJ2-1; 13 bases are shared with TRBD2. The CDR3 is 15 residues long. Germline assignment: CDR1 SQVTM and CDR2 ANQGSEA. After removal of 7 bases from V and 6 bases from J, the junction contained 9 bases not matched to a gene.

CDR3 bases: TGTGCCAGCAGTCTCGGACTAGCGCTCTACAATGAGCAGTTCTTC. Translated: CASSLGLALYNEQFF. The gene calls are TRBV27 and TRBJ2-1; 9 nucleotides agree with TRBD2. CDR1 and CDR2 (germline): MNHEY, SMNVEV (reference sequence). This CDR3 region has 15 residues. Unmatched junction bases numbered 5, after V lost 5 bases and J lost 3 bases.

J is TRBJ2-5 and V is TRBV11-2, with D perhaps TRBD1 or TRBD2 (5 bases each). The CDR3 runs 17 residues. V lost 0 bases, J lost 4 bases, and 18 bases lay in between. Germline CDR1 is SGHAT and CDR2 is FQNNGV. The CDR3 loop reads CASSLEIGNPQGETQYF. The DNA for the CDR3 is TGTGCCAGCAGCTTAGAGATCGGGAACCCCCAGGGAGAGACCCAGTACTTC.

The chain has TRBV6-6 and TRBJ2-7; a weak D match, TRBD2 (5 bases). V was trimmed by 11 bases and J by 3 bases, leaving 17 bases between them. Germline CDR1 and CDR2: MNHNY and SVGAGI (reference sequence). This CDR3 has 13 residues. In DNA form, the CDR3 reads TGTGCCGCAAGGGAGCTAGCAGGCTACGAGCAGTACTTC. This codes for CAARELAGYEQYF.